Below, 13 T cell receptor beta chains from the same sample are listed, as sequenced in a study of cytomegalovirus exposure and HLA in healthy donors. A multiplex PCR was run with 60 Vbeta primers and 13 Jbeta primers. Clones were sequenced by immunoSEQ multiplex PCR, and TCRdb holds only the in-frame ones, with some missing. This sample yields more than 110,000 clones, of which roughly 65% are seen a single time; 1.5% to 2% belongs to the top ten. Specimen: PBMCs. These receptors originate from a woman aged 25 to 39 in good health and CMV-seronegative.

The CDR3 coding sequence is TGTGCCAGTAGTACTCTCCGGGACAGGGCGGGAGGTCAAGAGACCCAGTACTTC. Translation: CASSTLRDRAGGQETQYF. This chain joins TRBV19 and TRBJ2-5; perhaps TRBD1 as D (9 bases). Deletions cut 4 bases from V and 2 bases from J, with 23 bases between. The CDR3 spans 18 residues. CDR1 and CDR2 (germline): LNHDA, SQIVND (reference sequence).

The V and J genes are TRBV2 and TRBJ2-2, with a possible D match to TRBD1 (6 bases). The germline V gene encodes CDR1 SNHLY and CDR2 FYNNEI. The CDR3 is 15 residues long. The germline V and J ends were trimmed by 6 bases and 0 bases, with 11 bases remaining between them. The CDR3 nucleotides read TGTGCCAGCAGAGGGGGACCTGCGAACACCGGGGAGCTGTTTTTT. This encodes CASRGGPANTGELFF.

The chain joins TRBV7-9 to TRBJ2-7, with TRBD2 matching 8 bases. Germline lookup yields CDR1 SEHNR and CDR2 FQNEAQ (reference sequence). After removal of 5 bases from V and 4 bases from J, the junction contained 7 bases not matched to a gene. The CDR3 spans 14 residues. The CDR3 protein is CASSATSGSYEQYF. For the CDR3, the DNA is TGTGCCAGCAGCGCCACTAGCGGATCATACGAGCAGTACTTC.

The chain combines TRBV10-3 with TRBJ1-1, with 7 bases lining up with TRBD1. V lost 4 bases and J lost 1; bases outside the gene matches: 9. Germline assignment: CDR1 ENHRY and CDR2 SYGVKD. There are 16 residues in the CDR3. The CDR3 coding sequence is TGTGCCATCAGTGTGGATTTGGGACAGACGAACACTGAAGCTTTCTTT. Residues: CAISVDLGQTNTEAFF.

The V gene is TRBV9, the J gene TRBJ2-7; 10 bases agree with TRBD2. The V gene end was trimmed by 2 bases and the J gene end by 2 bases; junction bases not matched to a gene: 1. The CDR3 consists of 14 residues. CDR1 and CDR2 from the germline V gene are SGDLS and YYNGEE. The CDR3 loop reads CASSVSGRAYEQYF. CDR3 in DNA: TGTGCCAGCAGCGTCAGCGGGAGGGCCTACGAGCAGTACTTC.

CDR3 region: CSALFQGTQYV. Written as DNA, the CDR3 is TGCAGTGCTTTATTCCAGGGGACGCAGTACGTC. The V call is TRBV20-1, the J call TRBJ2-7; D is perhaps TRBD1 (6 bases). V was clipped by 5 bases and J by 9 bases, with 14 bases between them. The CDR3 is 11 residues long. Germline CDR1 is DFQATT and CDR2 is SNEGSKA (reference sequence).

The chain joins TRBV6-5 to TRBJ2-3; D is undetermined. Trimming took off 6 bases at V and 1 base at J, with 8 bases between the two ends. This CDR3 is built from 13 residues. Germline-derived CDR1 and CDR2 are MNHEY and SVGAGI. CDR3 sequence (DNA): TGTGCCAGCAGCCCCGGAGGCACAGATACGCAGTATTTT. It translates to CASSPGGTDTQYF.

V and J are TRBV5-4 and TRBJ2-5, with D possibly matching TRBD2 (5 bases). This CDR3 is built from 12 residues. Per germline, CDR1 SGHNT and CDR2 YYREEE (reference sequence). V was cut by 4 bases and J by 4 bases, with 8 bases left in between. The DNA of the CDR3 is TGTGCCAGCAGCGCTAGCACAGAGACCCAGTACTTC. It translates to CASSASTETQYF.

This chain uses TRBV9 with TRBJ2-3, with 11 bases identical to TRBD2. The CDR3 consists of 15 residues. Germline V lookup: CDR1 SGDLS, CDR2 YYNGEE. Unmatched junction bases numbered 4, after V lost 3 bases and J lost 4 bases. The CDR3 reads CASSELAGGADTQYF. The DNA of the CDR3 is TGTGCCAGCAGCGAGCTAGCGGGAGGAGCAGATACGCAGTATTTT.

Comment on this clone: Other DNA sequences in this sample translate to the same CDR3. The chain recombines TRBV7-2 with TRBJ2-5, with a tentative D call TRBD2 (5 bases). The CDR3 extends over 12 amino acids. Trimming left V 5 bases short and J 4 bases short, with 8 bases between. Germline V lookup: CDR1 SGHTA, CDR2 FQGNSA. This CDR3 is CASSLRGETQYF. The CDR3 nucleotides read TGTGCCAGCAGCCTACGGGGAGAGACCCAGTACTTC.

This clone has a handful of counts. The V and J genes are TRBV9 and TRBJ2-3; 11 bases fit TRBD2. The junction had 4 bases not matched to a gene; V was cut back by 3 bases and J by 1 base. Germline V gene sequence: CDR1 SGDLS, CDR2 YYNGEE. The CDR3 consists of 16 residues. The CDR3 sequence is CASSGGGLAGTDTQYF. The CDR3 bases are TGTGCCAGCAGCGGAGGGGGACTAGCGGGCACAGATACGCAGTATTTT.

V is TRBV5-1 and J is TRBJ2-3, with D maybe TRBD1 (5 bases). The CDR3 runs to 15 residues. Germline V gives CDR1 SGHRS, CDR2 YFSETQ. Trimming shortened V by 5 bases and J by 0 bases, and 13 bases separated the two germline ends. For the CDR3, the DNA is TGCGCCAGCAGATCCGGCAGGGCGAGCACAGATACGCAGTATTTT. Translating it yields CASRSGRASTDTQYF.

The chain is built from TRBV28 and TRBJ1-3, with 8 bases lining up with TRBD1. The CDR3 has 14 residues. Germline V CDR1 and CDR2: MDHEN, SYDVKM. With V trimmed by 6 bases and J by 3 bases, 4 bases remained unmatched. CDR3 loop: CASSGQGHGNTIYF. CDR3 nucleotide sequence: TGTGCCAGCAGCGGACAGGGCCATGGAAACACCATATATTTT.